This T cell receptor (beta chain) is drawn from a study of blood T cells in healthy people across ages. Germline V gives CDR1 LGHNA, CDR2 YSLEER. The V gene lost 1 base and the J gene lost 6 bases, with 16 bases spanning the gap. The CDR3 contains 16 residues. Alongside a J-beta primer mix, a sample-barcoded 5' primer served in a second PCR lasting about 7 to 12 cycles. A template-switch adaptor that had 12 random nucleotides put a tag on each cDNA molecule. TCRdb used MiXCR to reprocess the 5' RACE reads, holding one entry per CDR3 protein. The table lists some 710,000 distinct CDR3 sequences, about half of them singletons, with over 15% in the top ten. This clonotype occurred a few times. Antigen: not known. The authors extracted at least 5 micrograms of total RNA per sample. Overall study results and limits: Higher diversity, along with more naive CD4+ cells, distinguished long-lived donors from aged donors.

This chain joins TRBV4-3 and TRBJ2-1; D unclear. The sequence derives from a man older than 75 in good health. The sequencing input was blood. The CDR3 is CASSQARAAVRNEQFF. CDR3 nucleotide sequence: TGCGCCAGCAGCCAAGCACGGGCGGCGGTGCGCAATGAGCAGTTCTTC.